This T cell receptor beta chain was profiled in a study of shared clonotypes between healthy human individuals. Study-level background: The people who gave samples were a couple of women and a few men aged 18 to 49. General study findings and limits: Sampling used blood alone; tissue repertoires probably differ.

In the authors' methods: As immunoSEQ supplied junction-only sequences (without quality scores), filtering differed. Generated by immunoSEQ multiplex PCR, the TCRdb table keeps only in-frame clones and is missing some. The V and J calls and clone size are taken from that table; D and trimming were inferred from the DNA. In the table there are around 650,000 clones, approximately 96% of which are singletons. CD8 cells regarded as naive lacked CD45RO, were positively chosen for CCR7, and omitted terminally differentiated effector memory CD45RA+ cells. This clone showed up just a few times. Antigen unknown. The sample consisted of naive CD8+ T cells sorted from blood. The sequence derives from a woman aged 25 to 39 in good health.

CDR3 nucleotide sequence: TGTGCCAGCAGCGAACTAGCGACCTACGAGCAGTACTTC. This translates into CASSELATYEQYF. The rearrangement links TRBV7-9 to TRBJ2-5, with TRBD2 matching over 7 bases. The DNA end favors TRBJ2-7, so the J call may be wrong. The CDR3 has 13 residues. Looked up from germline, CDR1 is SEHNR and CDR2 is FQNEAQ (reference sequence).